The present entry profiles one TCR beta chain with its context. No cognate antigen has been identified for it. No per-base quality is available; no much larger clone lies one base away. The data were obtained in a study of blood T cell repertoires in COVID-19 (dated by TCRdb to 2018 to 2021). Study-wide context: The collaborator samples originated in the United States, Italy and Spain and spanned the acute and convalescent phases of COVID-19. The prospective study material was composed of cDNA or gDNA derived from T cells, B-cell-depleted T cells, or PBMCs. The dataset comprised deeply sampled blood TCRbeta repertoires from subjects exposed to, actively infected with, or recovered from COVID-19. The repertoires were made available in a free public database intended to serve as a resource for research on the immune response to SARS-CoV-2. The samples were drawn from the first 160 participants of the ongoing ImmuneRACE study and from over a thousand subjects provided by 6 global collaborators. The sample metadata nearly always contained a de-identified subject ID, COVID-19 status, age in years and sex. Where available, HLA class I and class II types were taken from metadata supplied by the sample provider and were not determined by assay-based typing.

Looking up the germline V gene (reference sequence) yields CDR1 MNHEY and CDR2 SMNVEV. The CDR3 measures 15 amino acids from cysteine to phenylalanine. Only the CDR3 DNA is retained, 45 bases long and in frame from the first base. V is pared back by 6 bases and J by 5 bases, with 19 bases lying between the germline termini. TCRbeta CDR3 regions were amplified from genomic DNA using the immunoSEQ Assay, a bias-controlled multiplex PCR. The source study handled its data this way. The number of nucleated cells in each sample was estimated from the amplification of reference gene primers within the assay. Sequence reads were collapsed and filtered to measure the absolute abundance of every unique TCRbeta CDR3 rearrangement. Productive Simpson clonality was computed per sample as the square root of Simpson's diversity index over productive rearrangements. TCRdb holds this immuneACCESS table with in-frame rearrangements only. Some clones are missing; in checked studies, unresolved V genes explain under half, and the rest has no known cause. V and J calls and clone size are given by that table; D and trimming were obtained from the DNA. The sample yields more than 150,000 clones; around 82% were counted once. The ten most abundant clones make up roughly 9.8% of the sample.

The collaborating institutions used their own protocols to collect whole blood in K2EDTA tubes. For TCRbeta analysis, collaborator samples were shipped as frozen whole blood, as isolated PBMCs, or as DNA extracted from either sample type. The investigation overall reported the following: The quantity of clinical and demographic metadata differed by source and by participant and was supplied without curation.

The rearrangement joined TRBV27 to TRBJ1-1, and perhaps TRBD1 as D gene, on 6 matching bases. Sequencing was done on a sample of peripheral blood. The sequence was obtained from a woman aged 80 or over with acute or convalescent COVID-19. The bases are TGTGCCAGCAGCCGGGCCGGGGGGCGAGGGACTGAAGCTTTCTTT. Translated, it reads CASSRAGGRGTEAFF.